Shown below are 11 T cell receptor beta chains from a single sample sequenced in a study of T cells in Graves' hyperthyroidism and ophthalmopathy. Researchers amplified the TCR beta CDR3 regions from RNA transcripts. Researchers ran a first-round RT-PCR on the TCR CDR3 using the HTBI primer set. Each CDR3 protein gets one entry after TCRdb re-called the multiplex PCR reads with MiXCR. The sample consists of 400,000 or so distinct CDR3 sequences, 13% to 15% of them appearing once. The sequencing sample was made of blood. The receptors were gathered from a woman aged 55-69 years with Graves' ophthalmopathy.

The CDR3 spells CASSSRTSEINEQFF. For the CDR3, the DNA is TGTGCCAGCAGTTCCAGGACTAGCGAGATCAATGAGCAGTTCTTC. This chain links TRBV6-2 or TRBV6-3 with TRBJ2-1; TRBD2 agrees at 9 bases. The V gene end was trimmed by 4 bases and the J gene end by 6 bases; junction bases not matched to a gene: 7. CDR3 length: 15 residues. Germline V gives CDR1 MNHEY, CDR2 SVGEGT.

The sample holds many counts of this clonotype. The DNA of the CDR3 is TGTGCCTGGAGCGGGGACAGGCGCACAGATACGCAGTATTTT. It encodes CAWSGDRRTDTQYF. The gene calls are TRBV30 and TRBJ2-3, with 8 bases aligning to TRBD1. The CDR3 covers 14 residues. CDR1 and CDR2 from the germline V gene are GTSNPN and SVGIG (reference sequence). The ends lost 3 bases at V and 1 base at J; junction bases unmatched: 3.

This clonotype was seen only a few times. V gene TRBV6-2 or TRBV6-3 combines with J gene TRBJ2-1; 8 nucleotides agree with TRBD2. The germline V gene has CDR1 MNHEY and CDR2 SVGEGT. The CDR3 extends over 15 amino acids. V dropped 7 bases and J dropped 7; count of bases not matched to a gene: 12. The CDR3 is CASTPAGRAMNEQFF. DNA of the CDR3: TGTGCCAGCACTCCCGCCGGGAGGGCCATGAATGAGCAGTTCTTC.

This clonotype turned up a few times. This rearrangement joins TRBV29-1 to TRBJ1-2; 7 bases fit TRBD1. Losses at the gene ends were 7 bases for V and 2 bases for J; bases not matched to a gene: 13. CDR1 is SQVTM, CDR2 ANQGSEA, per germline. The CDR3 sequence is 15 residues long. The CDR3 DNA is TGCAGCGCTGGGACAGCTACACCAAGGAACTATGGCTACACCTTC. Translating gives CSAGTATPRNYGYTF.

This clonotype was observed many times. The chain combines TRBV19 with TRBJ2-3, with D unclear. Trimming cost V 3 bases and J 6 bases, with 10 bases left between them. CDR1 is LNHDA, CDR2 SQIVND, per germline (reference sequence). This CDR3 spans 13 amino acids. The CDR3 DNA follows: TGTGCCAGTAGTATTGGCCAGGCGGATACGCAGTATTTT. It encodes CASSIGQADTQYF. Drawing the rest from reference TRBV19 and TRBJ2-3, the complete variable domain is DGGITQSPKYLFRKEGQNVTLSCEQNLNHDAMYWYRQDPGQGLRLIYYSQIVNDFQKGDIAEGYSVSREKKESFPLTVTSAQKNPTAFYLCASSIGQADTQYFGPGTRLTVL.

This clonotype was seen repeatedly, ten times or more. The chain carries TRBV7-3 and TRBJ2-3; 7 bases match TRBD2. Losses at the gene ends were 2 bases for V and 4 bases for J; bases not matched to a gene: 9. The CDR3 is made up of 16 amino acids. Germline loops: CDR1 SGHTA, CDR2 FQGTGA. The CDR3 loop is CASSLEAGSGADTQYF. The CDR3 DNA reads as TGTGCCAGCAGCTTAGAAGCGGGAAGTGGGGCAGATACGCAGTATTTT.

The chain employs TRBV6-1 and TRBJ1-2; 7 bases agree with TRBD1. The CDR3 is made up of 16 amino acids. CDR1 is MNHNS and CDR2 is SASEGT in the germline V gene. The ends lost 6 bases at V and 4 bases at J; junction bases unmatched: 14. CDR3 residues: CASRPGGAGGSYGYTF. The CDR3 coding sequence is TGTGCCAGCAGGCCAGGGGGGGCAGGGGGGAGCTATGGCTACACCTTC.

This clonotype was found many times. In nucleotides, the CDR3 is TGTGCCAGCAGCATTTCGACAGGGGGCTACGAGCAGTACTTC. Translated, it gives CASSISTGGYEQYF. The chain carries TRBV13 and TRBJ2-7; 9 positions agree with TRBD1. CDR3 size: 14 residues. The trim removed 5 bases at V and 3 bases at J, leaving 5 bases unmatched. The V gene's germline CDR1 is PRHDT and CDR2 FYEKMQ (reference sequence).

The rearrangement uses TRBV3-1 and TRBJ1-6; no definite D call. The germline V gene has CDR1 LGHDT and CDR2 YNNKEL (reference sequence). The CDR3 consists of 14 residues. The V end lost 3 bases, the J end lost 8 bases, and 11 bases lay between the germline ends. The CDR3 bases are TGTGCCAGCAGCCAGCGGGGTTTACATTCACCCCTCCACTTT. It encodes CASSQRGLHSPLHF.

V usage is TRBV28 and J usage is TRBJ2-2, with TRBD2 matching 14 bases. CDR3 length equals 18 residues. The germline V gene has CDR1 MDHEN and CDR2 SYDVKM. Trimming at V came to 1 base and at J to 5 bases, leaving 6 bases not matched to a gene. DNA of the CDR3: TGTGCCAGCAGTTTATTGGGACTAGCGGGAGCAGTGACCGGGGAGCTGTTTTTT. It yields the protein CASSLLGLAGAVTGELFF.

This clonotype was detected many times. This chain links TRBV5-1 with TRBJ2-3, with 7 bases fitting TRBD1. V shed 1 base, J shed 0 bases, and the junction held 8 bases outside the gene matches. The germline V gene encodes CDR1 SGHRS and CDR2 YFSETQ. This CDR3 has 17 residues. CDR3 residues: CASSLRGRQGSTDTQYF. The CDR3 coding sequence is TGCGCCAGCAGCTTGAGGGGAAGACAGGGAAGCACAGATACGCAGTATTTT.